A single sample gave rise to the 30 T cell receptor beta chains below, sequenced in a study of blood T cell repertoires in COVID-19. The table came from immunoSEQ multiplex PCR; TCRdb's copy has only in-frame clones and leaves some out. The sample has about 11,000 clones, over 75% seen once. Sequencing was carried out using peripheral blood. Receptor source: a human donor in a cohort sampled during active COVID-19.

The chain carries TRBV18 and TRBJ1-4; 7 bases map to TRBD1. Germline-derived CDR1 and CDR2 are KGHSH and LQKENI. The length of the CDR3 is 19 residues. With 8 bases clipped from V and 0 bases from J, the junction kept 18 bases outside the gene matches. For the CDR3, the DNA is TGTGCCAGCCCCTACAAGCCCGGGACAGACATCGCAACTAATGAAAAACTGTTTTTT. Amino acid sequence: CASPYKPGTDIATNEKLFF. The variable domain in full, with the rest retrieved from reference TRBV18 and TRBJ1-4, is NAGVMQNPRHLVRRRGQEARLRCSPMKGHSHVYWYRQLPEEGLKFMVYLQKENIIDESGMPKERFSAEFPKEGPSILRIQQVVRGDSAAYFCASPYKPGTDIATNEKLFFGSGTQLSVL.

The CDR3 is CASGRTSGRARAQYF. CDR3 bases: TGTGCCAGTGGCCGGACTAGCGGGAGGGCCCGGGCCCAGTACTTC. The V and J genes are TRBV19 and TRBJ2-5, with 15 positions matching TRBD2. The CDR3 contains 15 residues. The ends lost 8 bases at V and 9 bases at J; junction bases unmatched: 10. Per the germline V gene, CDR1 is LNHDA and CDR2 is SQIVND (reference sequence). Full variable domain (missing parts from reference TRBV19 and TRBJ2-5): DGGITQSPKYLFRKEGQNVTLSCEQNLNHDAMYWYRQDPGQGLRLIYYSQIVNDFQKGDIAEGYSVSREKKESFPLTVTSAQKNPTAFYLCASGRTSGRARAQYFGPGTRLLVL.

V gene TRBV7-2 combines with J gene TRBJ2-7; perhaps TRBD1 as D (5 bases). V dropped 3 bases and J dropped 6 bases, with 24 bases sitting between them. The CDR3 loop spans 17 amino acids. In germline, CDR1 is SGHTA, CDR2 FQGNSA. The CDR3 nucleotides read TGTGCCAGCAGCTTCTCATACCCAGGGAATCCCCCCTCCGAGCAGTACTTC. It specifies CASSFSYPGNPPSEQYF. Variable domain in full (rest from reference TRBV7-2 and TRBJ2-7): GAGVSQSPSNKVTEKGKDVELRCDPISGHTALYWYRQSLGQGLEFLIYFQGNSAPDKSGLPSDRFSAERTGGSVSTLTIQRTQQEDSAVYLCASSFSYPGNPPSEQYFGPGTRLTVT.

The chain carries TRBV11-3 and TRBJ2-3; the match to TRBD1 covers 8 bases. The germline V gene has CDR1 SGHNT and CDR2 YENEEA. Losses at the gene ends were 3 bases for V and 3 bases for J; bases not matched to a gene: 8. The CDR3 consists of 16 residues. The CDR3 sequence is CASSFGTGGRTDTQYF. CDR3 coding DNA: TGTGCCAGCAGCTTCGGAACAGGGGGGAGGACAGATACGCAGTATTTT.

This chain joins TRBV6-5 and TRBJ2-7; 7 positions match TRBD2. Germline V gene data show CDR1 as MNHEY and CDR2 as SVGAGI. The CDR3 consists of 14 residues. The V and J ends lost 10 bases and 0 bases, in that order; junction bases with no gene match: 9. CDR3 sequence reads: CATSTRESSYEQYF. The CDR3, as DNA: TGTGCCACCAGCACGCGGGAGAGCTCCTACGAGCAGTACTTC.

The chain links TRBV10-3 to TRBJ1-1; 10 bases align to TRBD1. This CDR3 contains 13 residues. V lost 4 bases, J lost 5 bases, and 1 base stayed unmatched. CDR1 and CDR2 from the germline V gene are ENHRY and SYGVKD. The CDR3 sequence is CAISAGQGTEAFF. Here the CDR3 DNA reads TGTGCCATCAGTGCGGGACAGGGGACTGAAGCTTTCTTT.

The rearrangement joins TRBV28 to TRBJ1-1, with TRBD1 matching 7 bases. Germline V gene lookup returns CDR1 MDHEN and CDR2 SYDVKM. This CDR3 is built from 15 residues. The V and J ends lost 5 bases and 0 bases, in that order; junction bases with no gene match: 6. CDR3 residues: CASSLPDRVNTEAFF. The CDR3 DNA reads TGTGCCAGCAGTCTCCCCGACAGGGTGAACACTGAAGCTTTCTTT.

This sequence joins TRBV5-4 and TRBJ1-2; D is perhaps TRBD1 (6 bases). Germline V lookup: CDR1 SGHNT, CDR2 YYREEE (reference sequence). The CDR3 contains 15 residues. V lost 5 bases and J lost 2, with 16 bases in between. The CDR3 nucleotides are TGTGCCAGCAGTTATGCTATAGACAGGAACTATGGCTACACCTTC. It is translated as CASSYAIDRNYGYTF.

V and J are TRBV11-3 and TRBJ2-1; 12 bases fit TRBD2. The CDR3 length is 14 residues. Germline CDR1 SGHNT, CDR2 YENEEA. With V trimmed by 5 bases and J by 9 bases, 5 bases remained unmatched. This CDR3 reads CASSLAGGRGEQFF. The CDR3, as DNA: TGTGCCAGCAGCCTAGCGGGAGGGCGCGGTGAGCAGTTCTTC.

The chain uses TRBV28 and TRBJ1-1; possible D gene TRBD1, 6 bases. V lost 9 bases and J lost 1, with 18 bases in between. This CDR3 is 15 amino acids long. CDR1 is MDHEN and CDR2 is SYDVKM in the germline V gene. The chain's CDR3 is CASSLGGLSNTEAFF. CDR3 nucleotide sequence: TGTGCCAGTTCGTTGGGGGGGCTGTCGAACACTGAAGCTTTCTTT.

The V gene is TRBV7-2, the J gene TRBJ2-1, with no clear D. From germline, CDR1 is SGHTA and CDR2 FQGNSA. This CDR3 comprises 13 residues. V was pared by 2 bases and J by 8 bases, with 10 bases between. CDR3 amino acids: CASSLKASDEQFF. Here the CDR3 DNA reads TGTGCCAGCAGCTTAAAGGCGAGCGATGAGCAGTTCTTC.

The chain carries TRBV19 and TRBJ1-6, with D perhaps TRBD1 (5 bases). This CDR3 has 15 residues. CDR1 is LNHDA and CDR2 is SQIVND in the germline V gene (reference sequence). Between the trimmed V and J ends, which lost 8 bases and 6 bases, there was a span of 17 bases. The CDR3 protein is CASSDTTFGNSPLHF. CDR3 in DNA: TGTGCCAGTTCGGACACCACCTTTGGTAATTCACCCCTCCACTTT. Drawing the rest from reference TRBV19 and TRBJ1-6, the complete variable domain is DGGITQSPKYLFRKEGQNVTLSCEQNLNHDAMYWYRQDPGQGLRLIYYSQIVNDFQKGDIAEGYSVSREKKESFPLTVTSAQKNPTAFYLCASSDTTFGNSPLHFGNGTRLTVT.

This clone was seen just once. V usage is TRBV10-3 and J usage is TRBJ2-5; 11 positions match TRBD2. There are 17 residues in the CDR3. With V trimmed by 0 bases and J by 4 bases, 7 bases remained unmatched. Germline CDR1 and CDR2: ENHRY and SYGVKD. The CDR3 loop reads CAISESTSGTGSETQYF. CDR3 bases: TGTGCCATCAGTGAGTCGACTAGCGGGACAGGGTCAGAGACCCAGTACTTC.

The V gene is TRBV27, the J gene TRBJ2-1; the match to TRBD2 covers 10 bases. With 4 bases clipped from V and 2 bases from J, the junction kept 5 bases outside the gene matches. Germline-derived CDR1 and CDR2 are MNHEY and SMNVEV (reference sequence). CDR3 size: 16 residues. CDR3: CASSSRLAGTYNEQFF. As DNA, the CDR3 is TGTGCCAGCAGTTCAAGACTAGCGGGCACCTACAATGAGCAGTTCTTC.

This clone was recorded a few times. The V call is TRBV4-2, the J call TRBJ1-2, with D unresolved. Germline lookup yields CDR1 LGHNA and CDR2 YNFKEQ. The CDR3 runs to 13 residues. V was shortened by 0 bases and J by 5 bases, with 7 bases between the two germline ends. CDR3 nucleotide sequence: TGTGCCAGCAGCCAAGACGGTTCTTATGGCTACACCTTC. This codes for CASSQDGSYGYTF.

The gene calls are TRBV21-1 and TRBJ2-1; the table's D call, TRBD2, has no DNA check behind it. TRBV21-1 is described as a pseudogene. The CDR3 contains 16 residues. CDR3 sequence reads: CASSKDACGSSNEQFF. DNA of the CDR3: TGTGCCAGCAGCAAAGATGCTTGCGGGAGTTCAAATGAGCAGTTCTTC.

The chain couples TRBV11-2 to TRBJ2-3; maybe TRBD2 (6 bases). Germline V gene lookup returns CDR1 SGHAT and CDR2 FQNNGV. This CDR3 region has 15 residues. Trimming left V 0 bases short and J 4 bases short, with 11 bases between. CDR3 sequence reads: CASSLDISGADTQYF. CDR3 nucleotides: TGTGCCAGCAGCTTAGATATTTCGGGGGCAGATACGCAGTATTTT.

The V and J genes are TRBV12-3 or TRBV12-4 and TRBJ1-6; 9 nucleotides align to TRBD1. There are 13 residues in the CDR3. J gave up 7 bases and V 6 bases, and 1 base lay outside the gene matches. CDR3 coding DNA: TGTGCCAGCAGGGGACAGGGCAATTCACCCCTCCACTTT. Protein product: CASRGQGNSPLHF.

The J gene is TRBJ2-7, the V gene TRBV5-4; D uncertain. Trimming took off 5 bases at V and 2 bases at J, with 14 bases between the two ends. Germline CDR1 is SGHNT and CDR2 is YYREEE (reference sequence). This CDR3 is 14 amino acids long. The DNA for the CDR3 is TGTGCCAGCAGTGGTCGGCTAGACCCCTACGAGCAGTACTTC. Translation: CASSGRLDPYEQYF.

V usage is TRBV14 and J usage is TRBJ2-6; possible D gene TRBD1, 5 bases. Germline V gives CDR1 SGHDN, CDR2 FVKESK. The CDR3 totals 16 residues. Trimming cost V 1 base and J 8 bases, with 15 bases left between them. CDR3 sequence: CASSQVRQGRTNVLTF. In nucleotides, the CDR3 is TGTGCCAGCAGCCAAGTTCGCCAGGGTAGGACCAACGTCCTGACTTTC.

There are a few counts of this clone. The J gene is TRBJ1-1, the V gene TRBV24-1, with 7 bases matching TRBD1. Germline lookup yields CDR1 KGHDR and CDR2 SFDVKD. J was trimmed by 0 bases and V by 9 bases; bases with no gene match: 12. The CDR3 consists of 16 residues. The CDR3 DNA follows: TGTGCCACCCTCCGTAGGGACAGCTTCATGAACACTGAAGCTTTCTTT. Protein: CATLRRDSFMNTEAFF.

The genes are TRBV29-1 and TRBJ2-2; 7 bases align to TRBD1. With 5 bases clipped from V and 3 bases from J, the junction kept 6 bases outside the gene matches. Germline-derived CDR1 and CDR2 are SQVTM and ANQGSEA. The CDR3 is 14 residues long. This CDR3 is CSVSGQVDTGELFF. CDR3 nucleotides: TGCAGCGTTTCCGGACAGGTCGACACCGGGGAGCTGTTTTTT.

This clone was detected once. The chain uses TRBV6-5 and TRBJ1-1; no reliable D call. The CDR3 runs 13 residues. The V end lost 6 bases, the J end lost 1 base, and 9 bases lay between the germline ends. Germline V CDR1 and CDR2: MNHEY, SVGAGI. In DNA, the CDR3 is TGTGCCAGCAGGACTGATCGGAACACTGAAGCTTTCTTT. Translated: CASRTDRNTEAFF.

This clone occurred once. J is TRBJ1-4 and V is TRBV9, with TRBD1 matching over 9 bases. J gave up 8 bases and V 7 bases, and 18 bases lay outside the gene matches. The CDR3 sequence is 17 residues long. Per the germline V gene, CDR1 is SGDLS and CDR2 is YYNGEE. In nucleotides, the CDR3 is TGTGCCAGCTCCGGGGGACAGGGCGTCAATTGGCACGAAAAACTGTTTTTT. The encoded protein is CASSGGQGVNWHEKLFF.

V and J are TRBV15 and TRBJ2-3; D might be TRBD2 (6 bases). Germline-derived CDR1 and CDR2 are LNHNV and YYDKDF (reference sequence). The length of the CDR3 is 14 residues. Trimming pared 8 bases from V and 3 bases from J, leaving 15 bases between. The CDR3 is CATYPGLSTDTQYF. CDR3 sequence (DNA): TGTGCCACCTACCCGGGACTCTCTACAGATACGCAGTATTTT.

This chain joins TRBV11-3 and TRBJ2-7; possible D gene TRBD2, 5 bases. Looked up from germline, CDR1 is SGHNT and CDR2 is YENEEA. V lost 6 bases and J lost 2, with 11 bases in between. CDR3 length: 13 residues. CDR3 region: CASRGRLPYEQYF. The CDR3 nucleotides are TGTGCCAGCAGAGGGCGACTACCCTACGAGCAGTACTTC.

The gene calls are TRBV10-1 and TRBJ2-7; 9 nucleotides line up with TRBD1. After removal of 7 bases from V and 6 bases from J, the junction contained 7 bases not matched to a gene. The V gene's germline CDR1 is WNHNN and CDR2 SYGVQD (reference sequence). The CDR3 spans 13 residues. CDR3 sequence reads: CASTLDRGGEQYF. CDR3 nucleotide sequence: TGCGCCAGCACCCTGGACAGGGGTGGCGAGCAGTACTTC.

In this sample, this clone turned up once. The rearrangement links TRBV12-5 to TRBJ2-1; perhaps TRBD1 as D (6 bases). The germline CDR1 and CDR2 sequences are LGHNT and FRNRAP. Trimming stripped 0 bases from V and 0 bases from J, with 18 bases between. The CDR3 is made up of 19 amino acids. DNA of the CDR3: TGTGCTAGTGGTTTGGTAAATGAGTACGACAGGAGCTCCTACAATGAGCAGTTCTTC. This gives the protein CASGLVNEYDRSSYNEQFF. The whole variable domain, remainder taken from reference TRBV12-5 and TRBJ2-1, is DARVTQTPRHKVTEMGQEVTMRCQPILGHNTVFWYRQTMMQGLELLAYFRNRAPLDDSGMPKDRFSAEMPDATLATLKIQPSEPRDSAVYFCASGLVNEYDRSSYNEQFFGPGTRLTVL.

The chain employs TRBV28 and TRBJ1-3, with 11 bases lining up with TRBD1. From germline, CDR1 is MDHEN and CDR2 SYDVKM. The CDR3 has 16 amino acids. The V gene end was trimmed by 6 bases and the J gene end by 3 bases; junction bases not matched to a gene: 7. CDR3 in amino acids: CASSRTGGAGGNTIYF. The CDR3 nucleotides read TGTGCCAGCAGCCGGACAGGGGGCGCGGGTGGAAACACCATATATTTT.

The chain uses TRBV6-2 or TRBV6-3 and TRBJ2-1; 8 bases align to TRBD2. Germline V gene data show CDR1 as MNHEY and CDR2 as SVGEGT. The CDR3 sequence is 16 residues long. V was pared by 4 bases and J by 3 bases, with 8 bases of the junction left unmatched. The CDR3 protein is CASSSKREPNYNEQFF. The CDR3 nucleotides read TGTGCCAGCAGTTCTAAGCGGGAGCCCAACTACAATGAGCAGTTCTTC.